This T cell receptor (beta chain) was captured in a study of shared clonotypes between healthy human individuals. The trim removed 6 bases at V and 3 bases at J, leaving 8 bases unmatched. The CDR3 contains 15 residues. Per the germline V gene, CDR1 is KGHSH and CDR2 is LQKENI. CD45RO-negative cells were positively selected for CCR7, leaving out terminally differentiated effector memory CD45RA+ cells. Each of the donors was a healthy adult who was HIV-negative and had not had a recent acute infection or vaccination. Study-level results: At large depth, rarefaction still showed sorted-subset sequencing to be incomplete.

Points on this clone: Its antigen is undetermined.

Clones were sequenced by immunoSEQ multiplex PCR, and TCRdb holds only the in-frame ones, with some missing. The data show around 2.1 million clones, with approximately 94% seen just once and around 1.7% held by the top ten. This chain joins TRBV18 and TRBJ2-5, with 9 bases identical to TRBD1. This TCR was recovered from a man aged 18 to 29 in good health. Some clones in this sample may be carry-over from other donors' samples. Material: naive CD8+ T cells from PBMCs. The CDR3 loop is CASSPLRDREETQYF. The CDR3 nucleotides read TGTGCCAGCTCGCCGCTCCGGGACAGGGAAGAGACCCAGTACTTC. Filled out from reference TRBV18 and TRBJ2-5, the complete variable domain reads NAGVMQNPRHLVRRRGQEARLRCSPMKGHSHVYWYRQLPEEGLKFMVYLQKENIIDESGMPKERFSAEFPKEGPSILRIQQVVRGDSAAYFCASSPLRDREETQYFGPGTRLLVL.